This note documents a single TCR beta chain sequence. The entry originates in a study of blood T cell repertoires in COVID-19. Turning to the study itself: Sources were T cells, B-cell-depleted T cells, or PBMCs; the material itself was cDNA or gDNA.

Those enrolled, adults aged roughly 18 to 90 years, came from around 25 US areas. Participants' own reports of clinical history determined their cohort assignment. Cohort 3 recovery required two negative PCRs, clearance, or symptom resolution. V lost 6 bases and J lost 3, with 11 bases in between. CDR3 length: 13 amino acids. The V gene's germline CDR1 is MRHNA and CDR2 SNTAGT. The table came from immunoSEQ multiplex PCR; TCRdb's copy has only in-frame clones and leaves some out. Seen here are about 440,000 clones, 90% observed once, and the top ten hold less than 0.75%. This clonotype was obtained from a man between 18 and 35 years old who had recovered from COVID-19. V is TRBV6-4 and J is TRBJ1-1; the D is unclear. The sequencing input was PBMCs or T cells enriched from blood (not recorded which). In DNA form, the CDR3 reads TGTGCCAGCAGCCGCGGTGAGCACACTGAAGCTTTCTTT. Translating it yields CASSRGEHTEAFF.